This TCR beta chain was obtained from a study of T cell repertoires in cytomegalovirus infection. Across the whole study: Indications of both CMV infection and matching HLA type were provided by public TCR beta signatures. Whole-study findings and limits: HLA-C-restricted, CMV-specific TCR beta clonotypes were dominant ex vivo. Identification of carriers of CMV plus the relevant HLA was achieved through cumulative public TCR beta family frequency.

In its sample, this clonotype was seen many times. Its specificity is not known. MiXCR, applied by TCRdb to the reads, yields one record per CDR3 protein. The sample consists of over 85,000 distinct CDR3 sequences, more than 15% of them appearing once. The CDR3 extends over 16 amino acids. Per germline, CDR1 SGHTA and CDR2 FQGNSA. V dropped 5 bases and J dropped 1 base, with 14 bases sitting between them. The V call is TRBV7-2, the J call TRBJ2-2; D uncertain. The TCR comes from a human donor in good health (CMV status not recorded). Some clones in this sample may be carry-over from other donors' samples. Sequenced: PBMCs. The CDR3 reads CASSLPTIWNTGELFF. The CDR3 nucleotides are TGTGCCAGCAGCCTACCGACCATCTGGAACACCGGGGAGCTGTTTTTT.